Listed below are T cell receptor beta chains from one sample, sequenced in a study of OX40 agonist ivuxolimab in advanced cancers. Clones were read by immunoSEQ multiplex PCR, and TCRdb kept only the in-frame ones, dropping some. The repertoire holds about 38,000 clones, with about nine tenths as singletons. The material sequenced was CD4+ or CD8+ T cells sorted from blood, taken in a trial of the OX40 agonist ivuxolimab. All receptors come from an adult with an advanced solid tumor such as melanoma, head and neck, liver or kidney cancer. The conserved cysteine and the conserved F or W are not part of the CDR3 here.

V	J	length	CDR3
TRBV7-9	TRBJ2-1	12	ASSSGTNYNEQF
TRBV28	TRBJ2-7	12	ASNTFTGDYEQY
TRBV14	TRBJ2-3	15	ASSQDGVISSTDTQY
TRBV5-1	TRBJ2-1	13	ANSPVPHSYNEQF
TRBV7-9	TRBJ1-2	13	ASSSISRLRYGYT
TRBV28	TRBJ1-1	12	ASSRSITNTEAF
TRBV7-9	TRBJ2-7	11	ASSFGPAYEQY
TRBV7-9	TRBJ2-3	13	ASSLMSSGIGTQY
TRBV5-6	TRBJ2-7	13	ASSLGQGLAYEQY
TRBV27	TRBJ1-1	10	ASTDGRGEAF
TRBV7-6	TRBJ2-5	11	ASSIRGLETQY
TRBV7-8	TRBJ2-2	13	ASSLSILAPGELF
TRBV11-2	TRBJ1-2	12	ASSLHPGVHGYT
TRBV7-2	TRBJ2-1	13	ASSLGLAGYNEQF